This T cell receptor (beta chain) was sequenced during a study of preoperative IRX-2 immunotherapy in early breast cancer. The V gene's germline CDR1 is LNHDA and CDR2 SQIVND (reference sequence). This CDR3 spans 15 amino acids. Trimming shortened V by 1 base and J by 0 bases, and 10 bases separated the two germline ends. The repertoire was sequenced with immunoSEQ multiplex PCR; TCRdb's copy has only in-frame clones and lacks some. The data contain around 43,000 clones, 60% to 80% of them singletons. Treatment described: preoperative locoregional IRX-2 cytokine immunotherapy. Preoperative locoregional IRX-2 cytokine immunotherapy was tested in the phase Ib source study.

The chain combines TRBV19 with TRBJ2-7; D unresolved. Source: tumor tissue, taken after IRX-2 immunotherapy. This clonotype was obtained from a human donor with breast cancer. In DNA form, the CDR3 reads TGTGCCAGTAGTATAGTGGCTGCCGGCTCCTACGAGCAGTACTTC. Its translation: CASSIVAAGSYEQYF.